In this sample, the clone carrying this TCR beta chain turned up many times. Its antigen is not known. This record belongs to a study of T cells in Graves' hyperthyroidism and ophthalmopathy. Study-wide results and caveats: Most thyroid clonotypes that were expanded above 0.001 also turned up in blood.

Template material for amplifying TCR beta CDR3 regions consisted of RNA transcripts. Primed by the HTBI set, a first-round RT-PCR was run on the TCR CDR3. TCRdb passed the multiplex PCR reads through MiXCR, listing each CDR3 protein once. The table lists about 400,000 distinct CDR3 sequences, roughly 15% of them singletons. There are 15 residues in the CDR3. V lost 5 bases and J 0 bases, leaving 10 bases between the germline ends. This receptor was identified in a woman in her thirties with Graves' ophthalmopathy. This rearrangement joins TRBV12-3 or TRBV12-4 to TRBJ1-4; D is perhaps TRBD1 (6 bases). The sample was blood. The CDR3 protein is CASSRGSATNEKLFF. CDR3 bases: TGTGCCAGCAGTAGGGGGTCGGCAACTAATGAAAAACTGTTTTTT.